Reported below is one TCR beta chain. Its antigen is still unknown. No base quality values were provided; no much bigger clone lies one nucleotide off. This entry belongs to a study of patients and donors after allogeneic stem cell transplantation (dated by TCRdb to the early 2020s). Libraries were prepared through RT-PCR. The run used a NextSeq 550. Clones were called with MiXCR by TCRdb after fastp trimmed the public reads at Q25, and only in-frame beta chains were retained. Rows with one shared CDR3 protein collapse into an entry with the most common genes and DNA. In this sample the table shows about 960,000 distinct CDR3 sequences, approximately 19% of which occur a single time. Of the sample, 5% to 6.5% is held by the ten largest clones. Unmatched junction bases come to 6, with V trimmed by 3 bases and J by 5 bases. The CDR3 spans 16 residues, from the cysteine through the phenylalanine. Here the CDR3 DNA is all that survives: 48 bases in frame from base 1. The germline V gene encodes CDR1 KGHDR and CDR2 SFDVKD.

The chain was built from TRBV24-1 and TRBJ1-2; 12 of the junction bases match TRBD1. The TCR originated in a human donor who was either an allogeneic HSCT recipient or a stem cell or donor lymphocyte infusion donor (not recorded which). It is not recorded whose cells these are; they may come from a transplant donor. The sample was blood, either unsorted or a sorted T cell fraction (not recorded which). CDR3 protein: CATSDEGTGGDYGYTF. The sequence in DNA is TGTGCCACCAGTGATGAAGGGACAGGGGGCGATTATGGCTACACCTTC.